A selection of T cell receptor beta chains follows, all from one sample in a study of PD-1 blockade in classical Hodgkin lymphoma. Measured with immunoSEQ multiplex PCR; TCRdb has only the in-frame clones, and not every one. The sample records approximately 160,000 clones, nearly 80% being singletons. Sequenced here: peripheral blood mononuclear cells (PBMCs), sampled before the second cycle of nivolumab. Receptors originate from a human donor with classical Hodgkin lymphoma. The CDR3 runs from the conserved cysteine through the conserved F or W. A D gene is named only where the DNA matches it firmly. Size is omitted from some rows. Given values are once, few, many or a class for expanded clones.

few | TRBJ1-2 | TRBV2 | NA | TGTGCCAGCAGTGAGGGTGGCTACACCTTC | CASSEGGYTF
NA | TRBJ1-2 | TRBV6-6 | NA | TGTGCCAGCACCCCGGGTCCGCAAATTTATGGCTACACCTTC | CASTPGPQIYGYTF
NA | TRBJ1-1 | TRBV10-3 | NA | TGTGCCATCAGTGAGTCTGGGGAGAACACTGAAGCTTTCTTT | CAISESGENTEAFF
NA | TRBJ1-4 | TRBV19 | TRBD1 | TGTGCCAGTAGTCTCCTCCGGGACAGTACTAATGAAAAACTGTTTTTT | CASSLLRDSTNEKLFF
NA | TRBJ2-3 | TRBV11-2 | NA | TGTGCCAGCAGCTTAGACAGGATCACAGATACGCAGTATTTT | CASSLDRITDTQYF
once | TRBJ2-5 | TRBV7-2 | NA | TGTGCCAGCAGCCGCGACAGGTTGAGGGGAGAGACCCAGTACTTC | CASSRDRLRGETQYF
NA | TRBJ2-1 | TRBV7-8 | TRBD2 | TGTGCCAGCAGCTTAGTACTAGCGGGTAACAATGAGCAGTTCTTC | CASSLVLAGNNEQFF
NA | TRBJ1-1 | TRBV4-1 | TRBD1 | TGTGCCAGCAGCCTCCGGGACAGGGTGGACACTGAAGCTTTCTTT | CASSLRDRVDTEAFF
NA | TRBJ1-2 | TRBV6-5 | NA | TGTGCCAGCAGTCCGATTCACAGGAACTATGGCTACACCTTC | CASSPIHRNYGYTF
once | TRBJ2-1 | TRBV18 | NA | TGTGCCAGCTCACCAATCACAGGGTCTTACAATGAGCAGTTCTTC | CASSPITGSYNEQFF
NA | TRBJ1-1 | TRBV7-9 | NA | TGTGCCAGCAGCCCCATTGGGGCGCAGAAAGCTTTCTTT | CASSPIGAQKAFF
NA | TRBJ1-1 | TRBV28 | NA | TGTGCCAGCAGTTTAGGGGATTTTGAGAACACTGAAGCTTTCTTT | CASSLGDFENTEAFF
NA | TRBJ2-2 | TRBV2 | NA | TGTGCCAGCACCCTAACCCGGGCAGGGAACACCGGGGAGCTGTTTTTT | CASTLTRAGNTGELFF
few | TRBJ2-7 | TRBV19 | NA | TGTGCCAGTAGTCCAACCTCAGGGTCCGAGCAGTACTTC | CASSPTSGSEQYF
NA | TRBJ2-3 | TRBV9 | NA | TGTGCCAGCAGCGCATCCGGGACAGGGTCCGTAGCGGGAGAAATGGATACGCAGTATTTT | CASSASGTGSVAGEMDTQYF
once | TRBJ2-7 | TRBV19 | NA | TGTGCCAGTAGTATAGCGGACGGGAGCTCCTACGAGCAGTACTTC | CASSIADGSSYEQYF
NA | TRBJ2-6 | TRBV4-3 | NA | TGCGCCAGCAGCCAGACCCCCTCTGGGGCCAACGTCCTGACTTTC | CASSQTPSGANVLTF
few | TRBJ2-1 | TRBV11-3 | TRBD2 | TGTGCCAGCAGCTTCGGTAGCGGGTGGTACAATGAGCAGTTCTTC | CASSFGSGWYNEQFF
NA | TRBJ2-1 | TRBV18 | NA | TGTGCCAGCTCACCACTACTAGCAGACACCTACAATGAGCAGTTCTTC | CASSPLLADTYNEQFF
NA | TRBJ1-4 | TRBV7-2 | NA | TGTGCCAGCAGCTTAGGGGGAACTAATGAAAAACTGTTTTTT | CASSLGGTNEKLFF
NA | TRBJ1-1 | TRBV6-5 | NA | TGTGCCATCAGTAGGCTGAACACTGAAGCTTTCTTT | CAISRLNTEAFF
NA | TRBJ1-5 | TRBV10-3 | TRBD1 | TGTGCCATCAGTGAGTCGGACAGGTCTCAGCCCCAGCATTTT | CAISESDRSQPQHF
NA | TRBJ2-2 | TRBV5-6 | NA | TGTGCCAGCAGCTTGGGGGGGCGTCCGGACACCGGGGAGCTGTTTTTT | CASSLGGRPDTGELFF
NA | TRBJ2-1 | TRBV4-3 | TRBD2 | TGCGCCAGCAGCCAGGGACTAGCGGGCTACAATGAGCAGTTCTTC | CASSQGLAGYNEQFF
NA | TRBJ1-1 | TRBV5-1 | NA | TGCGCCAGCAGCTTGGGTACTGAAGCTTTCTTT | CASSLGTEAFF
NA | TRBJ1-3 | TRBV7-2 | NA | TGTGCCAGCAGCTTAGTGGGTGGCAGAATCTCTGGAAACACCATATATTTT | CASSLVGGRISGNTIYF
NA | TRBJ2-4 | TRBV6-6 | NA | TGTGCCAGCAGTTACCCAGGGATTCCCCAGTACTTC | CASSYPGIPQYF
once | TRBJ2-7 | TRBV11-2 | NA | TGTGCCAGCAGCCGAGACAGGAAGTCCTACGAGCAGTACTTC | CASSRDRKSYEQYF
NA | TRBJ2-7 | TRBV6-5 | NA | TGTGCCAGCAGGTCCCACATGGATTCCTACGAGCAGTACTTC | CASRSHMDSYEQYF
few | TRBJ2-1 | TRBV11-1 | NA | TGTGCCAGCAGCTTTCGGGGACGGAGGGGGGCAAATGAGCAGTTCTTC | CASSFRGRRGANEQFF
once | TRBJ2-3 | TRBV6-5 | TRBD2 | TGTGCCAGCAGTCCGGGGACTAGCGGTAATACGCAGTATTTT | CASSPGTSGNTQYF
few | TRBJ2-1 | TRBV11-2 | TRBD1 | TGTGCCAGCAGCTACAGGGGGGCCCAGAGCTCCTACAATGAGCAGTTCTTC | CASSYRGAQSSYNEQFF
NA | TRBJ1-1 | TRBV18 | NA | TGTGCCAGCTTGGTCCCACGGACTGAAGCTTTCTTT | CASLVPRTEAFF
NA | TRBJ2-7 | TRBV6-6 | NA | TGTGCCAGCAACTTCCAGGGTCCTATCTCCTACGAGCAGTACTTC | CASNFQGPISYEQYF
NA | TRBJ1-2 | TRBV5-4 | NA | TGTGCCAGCAGCTCTGGGGGGCACTATGGCTACACCTTC | CASSSGGHYGYTF
NA | TRBJ2-5 | TRBV7-2 | TRBD2 | TGTGCCAGCAGCCTAGGGTCAGCGGGAGGTTGGGAGACCCAGTACTTC | CASSLGSAGGWETQYF
NA | TRBJ1-1 | TRBV6-5 | NA | TGTGCCAGCAGTTACCGACAGATTATGAACACTGAAGCTTTCTTT | CASSYRQIMNTEAFF
once | TRBJ2-5 | TRBV11-2 | TRBD2 | TGTGCCAGCAGCTTAGAACTAGCGGTCCAAGAGACCCAGTACTTC | CASSLELAVQETQYF
NA | TRBJ2-5 | TRBV9 | TRBD2 | TGTGCCAGCAGCGTTTTCGGGGGGGCAAGGGAGACCCAGTACTTC | CASSVFGGARETQYF
NA | TRBJ2-1 | TRBV27 | TRBD1 | TGTGCCAGCAGTTTTTCTATCCCCGGGACAGGGCCCTACAATGAGCAGTTCTTC | CASSFSIPGTGPYNEQFF
NA | TRBJ1-3 | TRBV29-1 | NA | TGCAGCGTAGAGGGGGGTCCTGGAAACACCATATATTTT | CSVEGGPGNTIYF
NA | TRBJ2-5 | TRBV5-6 | NA | TGTGCCAGCAGCTTCCCGGGGAGCGAGACCCAGTACTTC | CASSFPGSETQYF
few | TRBJ2-1 | TRBV5-4 | TRBD2 | TGTGCCAGCAGCGGCAGCGGGGGGCCATACAATGAGCAGTTCTTC | CASSGSGGPYNEQFF
NA | TRBJ2-7 | TRBV6-6 | TRBD1 | TGTGCCAGCAGTTATTGGACAGGGGCCTACGAGCAGTACTTC | CASSYWTGAYEQYF
NA | TRBJ2-1 | TRBV2 | TRBD2 | TGTGCCAGCAGTGAACTGTTAGCGGGGGAGGGTTGGCAGTTCTTC | CASSELLAGEGWQFF
NA | TRBJ2-2 | TRBV5-1 | TRBD2 | TGCGCCAGCAGCTTTCTTAGCGGGGGAAACACCGGGGAGCTGTTTTTT | CASSFLSGGNTGELFF
NA | TRBJ2-6 | TRBV5-1 | TRBD1 | TGCGCCAGCAGCAGCAGGGGGCCTGGGGCCAACGTCCTGACTTTC | CASSSRGPGANVLTF
NA | TRBJ1-1 | TRBV2 | NA | TGTGCCAGCAGCAGGGTGGTTATGAACACTGAAGCTTTCTTT | CASSRVVMNTEAFF
NA | TRBJ2-1 | TRBV6-5 | NA | TGTGCCAGCAGTGCCCGACTGGGTATCAATGAGCAGTTCTTC | CASSARLGINEQFF
NA | TRBJ2-7 | TRBV5-6 | TRBD2 | TGTGCCAGCAGCTTGACTAGCGGGGCGTCCTACGAGCAGTACTTC | CASSLTSGASYEQYF
NA | TRBJ1-4 | TRBV5-4 | TRBD1 | TGTGCCAGCAGCTTACAGGGGGGGGTTGAAAAACTGTTTTTT | CASSLQGGVEKLFF
few | TRBJ2-2 | TRBV7-3 | NA | TGTGCCAGCAGCTTATTGAACACCGGGGAGCTGTTTTTT | CASSLLNTGELFF
NA | TRBJ2-2 | TRBV11-1 | TRBD1 | TGTGCCAGCAGCCTTGACAGGGCATCTCCCGGGGAGCTGTTTTTT | CASSLDRASPGELFF